Included here is one T cell receptor (beta chain) sequence, with context. Source study methods: Quantification of nucleated cells was approximated via reference gene primer amplification. This table comes from immunoSEQ multiplex PCR, and its TCRdb copy is limited to in-frame clones, with some not included. Clone size and the V and J calls come from that table; the DNA yielded D and trimming. The sample carries 250,000 to 350,000 clones, about nine tenths recorded once. This entry comes from a study of blood T cell repertoires in COVID-19. Across the study: Samples representing acute and convalescent COVID-19 were sourced from the United States, Italy and Spain. In each case, the material was cDNA or gDNA derived from T cells, B-cell-depleted T cells, or PBMCs.

CDR3 length: 18 amino acids. CDR1 and CDR2 from the germline V gene are SEHNR and FQNEAQ (reference sequence). The ends lost 3 bases at V and 0 bases at J; junction bases unmatched: 8. The chain uses TRBV7-9 and TRBJ2-6; 7 bases are shared with TRBD2. Sequenced: peripheral blood. This receptor was obtained from a man between 18 and 29 years old with active or convalescent COVID-19. The CDR3 nucleotides read TGTGCCAGCAGCTTTAGCGGGCCTCCACCCTCTGGGGCCAACGTCCTGACTTTC. Amino acid sequence: CASSFSGPPPSGANVLTF.